These 2 T cell receptor beta chains came from one sample sequenced in a study of cytomegalovirus exposure and HLA in healthy donors. PCR employed 60 Vbeta and 13 Jbeta primers. Assay used: immunoSEQ multiplex PCR; TCRdb lists only in-frame clones, some missing. The sample carries approximately 180,000 clones, roughly four fifths recorded once. The sequencing sample was made of PBMCs. The source of these receptors is a man aged 18 to 30 in good health and CMV-seronegative.

The chain joins TRBV4-1 to TRBJ2-1, with 8 bases matching TRBD2. There are 15 residues in the CDR3. Germline CDR1 reads MGHRA; CDR2 reads YSYEKL. V lost 1 base and J lost 4; bases outside the gene matches: 3. The CDR3 region is CASSQVSSGYNEQFF. The CDR3 nucleotides are TGCGCCAGCAGCCAAGTTTCTAGCGGGTACAATGAGCAGTTCTTC.

In this sample, this clone turned up once. This chain uses TRBV7-2 with TRBJ2-7; 7 positions match TRBD2. The length of the CDR3 is 15 residues. CDR1 is SGHTA, CDR2 FQGNSA, per germline. J lost 1 base, V lost 1 base, and 4 bases had no gene match. This CDR3 reads CASSLGGGGSYEQYF. The CDR3, as DNA: TGTGCCAGCAGCTTAGGCGGGGGAGGATCCTACGAGCAGTACTTC.